The 21 T cell receptor beta chains below come from one sample, sequenced in a study of memory CD4+ T cells and cytomegalovirus serostatus. The repertoire was sequenced with immunoSEQ multiplex PCR; TCRdb's copy has only in-frame clones and lacks some. Seen here are 50,000 to 65,000 clones, around 80% observed once, and the top ten hold 1.3% to 1.5%. Single viable CD3+CD4+CD8-CD45RO+ cells were sorted as the memory CD4+ T cells. The sequenced material came from memory CD4+ T cells from blood. These receptors were obtained from an adult in good health and CMV-seropositive.

The CDR3 region has the DNA TGTGCCAGCAGTGATACGATCGGGGGGGCGCGGAATGAGCAGTTCTTC. Its translation is CASSDTIGGARNEQFF. The chain joins TRBV6-1 to TRBJ2-1; TRBD2 matches at 8 bases. CDR1 is MNHNS and CDR2 is SASEGT in the germline V gene. The CDR3 runs 16 residues. Trimming cost V 3 bases and J 7 bases; bases outside gene matches: 11.

The chain recombines TRBV19 with TRBJ2-7; 8 bases are shared with TRBD2. The CDR3 has 14 amino acids. Germline CDR1 LNHDA, CDR2 SQIVND (reference sequence). J gave up 5 bases and V 5 bases, and 8 bases lay outside the gene matches. CDR3 coding DNA: TGTGCCAGTAGTGTAACGGGAGGGCCCCACGAGCAGTACTTC. Its translation: CASSVTGGPHEQYF. Full variable domain (missing parts from reference TRBV19 and TRBJ2-7): DGGITQSPKYLFRKEGQNVTLSCEQNLNHDAMYWYRQDPGQGLRLIYYSQIVNDFQKGDIAEGYSVSREKKESFPLTVTSAQKNPTAFYLCASSVTGGPHEQYFGPGTRLTVT.

The genes are TRBV30 and TRBJ2-5; 9 bases match TRBD2. The CDR3 runs to 16 residues. J gave up 7 bases and V 0 bases, and 12 bases lay outside the gene matches. Looked up from germline, CDR1 is GTSNPN and CDR2 is SVGIG (reference sequence). CDR3 sequence: CAWSVGGSGGQGTQYF. The CDR3 coding sequence is TGTGCCTGGAGTGTAGGGGGAAGCGGGGGGCAGGGGACCCAGTACTTC.

In this sample, this clone turned up once. This sequence joins TRBV19 and TRBJ1-1; 8 bases line up with TRBD1. Germline V gene data show CDR1 as LNHDA and CDR2 as SQIVND (reference sequence). The CDR3 is 14 amino acids. The V gene end was trimmed by 3 bases and the J gene end by 4 bases; junction bases not matched to a gene: 4. The CDR3 sequence is CASSMDRVSTEAFF. DNA for the CDR3: TGTGCCAGTAGTATGGACAGGGTGTCCACTGAAGCTTTCTTT.

V usage is TRBV15 and J usage is TRBJ1-6, with D unclear. The germline CDR1 and CDR2 sequences are LNHNV and YYDKDF (reference sequence). The CDR3 is made up of 19 amino acids. Trimming left V 5 bases short and J 9 bases short, with 29 bases between. The CDR3 bases are TGTGCCACCAGCTATGGTCGCCGAGGGAACCGGGCTTCAGGTTCACCCCTCCACTTT. It translates to CATSYGRRGNRASGSPLHF.

This clone appeared a few times. The chain has TRBV7-9 and TRBJ1-6, with 7 bases lining up with TRBD1. The trim removed 5 bases at V and 10 bases at J, leaving 11 bases unmatched. CDR1 and CDR2 from the germline V gene are SEHNR and FQNEAQ (reference sequence). The CDR3 has 15 amino acids. In DNA, the CDR3 is TGTGCCAGCAGCACCCTGGACCTGGGACAGTCACCCCTCCACTTT. It codes for CASSTLDLGQSPLHF. Full variable domain (rest looked up from reference TRBV7-9 and TRBJ1-6): DTGVSQNPRHKITKRGQNVTFRCDPISEHNRLYWYRQTLGQGPEFLTYFQNEAQLEKSRLLSDRFSAERPKGSFSTLEIQRTEQGDSAMYLCASSTLDLGQSPLHFGNGTRLTVT.

The chain carries TRBV4-2 and TRBJ2-7, with 14 bases that match TRBD2. V lost 0 bases, J lost 4 bases, and 8 bases stayed unmatched. The germline V gene has CDR1 LGHNA and CDR2 YNFKEQ. The CDR3 runs 18 residues. CDR3 residues: CASSQEWVTSGGVYEQYF. CDR3 DNA: TGTGCCAGCAGCCAAGAATGGGTGACTAGCGGGGGGGTGTACGAGCAGTACTTC.

The chain joins TRBV28 to TRBJ1-5; D remains unclear. Germline loops: CDR1 MDHEN, CDR2 SYDVKM. V gave up 4 bases and J gave up 2 bases, with 15 bases separating them. The CDR3 extends over 16 amino acids. The CDR3 nucleotides read TGTGCCAGCAGTTCCGACCCGGGGTTGGGCAATCAGCCCCAGCATTTT. Amino acids: CASSSDPGLGNQPQHF.

V and J are TRBV7-2 and TRBJ2-1; 10 bases are a match to TRBD2. The CDR3 has 15 residues. V shed 0 bases and J 6 bases; nucleotides not matched to a gene: 2. Germline V lookup: CDR1 SGHTA, CDR2 FQGNSA. The CDR3: CASSLATSGFNEQFF. DNA for the CDR3: TGTGCCAGCAGCTTAGCGACTAGCGGGTTCAATGAGCAGTTCTTC.

The chain joins TRBV28 to TRBJ2-7; D gene ambiguous. V shed 6 bases and J shed 0 bases, with 12 bases lying between them. The germline gives CDR1 MDHEN, CDR2 SYDVKM. The CDR3 extends over 14 amino acids. DNA of the CDR3: TGTGCCAGCAGCCGAACCCAGTCCTCCTACGAGCAGTACTTC. It translates to CASSRTQSSYEQYF.

This clone was counted a single time. The chain joins TRBV4-3 to TRBJ2-6; D is unresolved. There are 17 residues in the CDR3. Trimming stripped 0 bases from V and 0 bases from J, with 9 bases between. Looked up from germline, CDR1 is LGHNA and CDR2 is YSLEER. CDR3 bases: TGCGCCAGCAGCCAAGATTTGTTAGCCTCTGGGGCCAACGTCCTGACTTTC. Amino acids: CASSQDLLASGANVLTF.

The chain has TRBV30 and TRBJ1-6; D ambiguous. CDR3 length: 16 amino acids. CDR1 and CDR2 (germline): GTSNPN, SVGIG (reference sequence). Trimming cost V 3 bases and J 6 bases, with 18 bases left between them. As DNA, the CDR3 is TGTGCCTGGAGCTCCCCCGGGAACAGTCTTAATTCACCCCTCCACTTT. The encoded protein is CAWSSPGNSLNSPLHF.

The gene calls are TRBV7-9 and TRBJ1-1; perhaps TRBD1 as D (6 bases). V dropped 5 bases and J dropped 1 base, with 8 bases sitting between them. Germline V CDR1 and CDR2: SEHNR, FQNEAQ (reference sequence). This CDR3 spans 13 amino acids. Here the CDR3 reads CASSAQGNTEAFF. In DNA form, the CDR3 reads TGTGCCAGCAGCGCACAGGGGAACACTGAAGCTTTCTTT.

This chain uses TRBV11-2 with TRBJ1-5; TRBD1 aligns across 7 bases. Trimming cost V 1 base and J 7 bases; bases outside gene matches: 7. The germline CDR1 and CDR2 sequences are SGHAT and FQNNGV. The CDR3 runs 15 residues. CDR3 sequence reads: CASSLGQGERQPQHF. The CDR3 nucleotides read TGTGCCAGCAGCTTAGGACAGGGTGAGAGGCAGCCCCAGCATTTT.

The rearrangement links TRBV19 to TRBJ1-3, with D unresolved. V was cut by 9 bases and J by 5 bases, with 17 bases left in between. CDR3 length equals 14 residues. CDR1 is LNHDA, CDR2 SQIVND, per germline (reference sequence). CDR3 region: CASAMAGQRNTIYF. CDR3 sequence (DNA): TGTGCCAGCGCAATGGCGGGTCAGAGAAACACCATATATTTT.

About this clone: Other DNA sequences in the same sample also yield this CDR3. The J gene is TRBJ1-3, the V gene TRBV4-3, with D tentatively TRBD1 (6 bases). The CDR3 totals 15 residues. V gave up 1 base and J gave up 4 bases, with 11 bases separating them. CDR1 is LGHNA and CDR2 is YSLEER in the germline V gene. The CDR3 DNA reads TGCGCCAGCAGCCAAGTTGGGGGGCTGGGAAACACCATATATTTT. Residues: CASSQVGGLGNTIYF.

V and J are TRBV14 and TRBJ2-7; D is unclear. The CDR3 covers 14 residues. V was clipped by 4 bases and J by 0 bases, with 10 bases between them. Germline CDR1 reads SGHDN; CDR2 reads FVKESK. CDR3 in amino acids: CASSPRRISYEQYF. In DNA form, the CDR3 reads TGTGCCAGCAGCCCAAGACGGATCTCCTACGAGCAGTACTTC.

This chain joins TRBV7-3 and TRBJ2-1, with TRBD1 matching over 7 bases. Germline loops: CDR1 SGHTA, CDR2 FQGTGA. This CDR3 is 11 amino acids long. With V trimmed by 4 bases and J by 12 bases, 3 bases remained unmatched. The CDR3 loop reads CASSSGQRQFF. The CDR3 DNA sequence: TGTGCCAGCAGCTCGGGACAGAGGCAGTTCTTC.

The chain combines TRBV12-2 with TRBJ1-2. TRBV12-2 is a documented pseudogene. The CDR3 loop spans 14 amino acids. DNA for the CDR3: TGTGCAAGTCGCTTAGAGGGAGGAGCGGGAGGCTACACCTTC. Protein: CASRLEGGAGGYTF.

The chain joins TRBV29-1 to TRBJ2-3; D ambiguous. In germline, CDR1 is SQVTM, CDR2 ANQGSEA. Deletions cut 6 bases from V and 0 bases from J, with 7 bases between. CDR3 length: 12 residues. CDR3 coding DNA: TGCAGCGTCGACCTTAGCACAGATACGCAGTATTTT. Its protein is CSVDLSTDTQYF.

The chain recombines TRBV4-2 with TRBJ2-3; TRBD2 matches 8 bases. Germline V CDR1 and CDR2: LGHNA, YNFKEQ. J gave up 5 bases and V 1 base, and 8 bases lay outside the gene matches. This CDR3 has 16 amino acids. In DNA, the CDR3 is TGTGCCAGCAGCCAAGTGAAAGCGGGGGAGAAAGATACGCAGTATTTT. It yields the protein CASSQVKAGEKDTQYF.